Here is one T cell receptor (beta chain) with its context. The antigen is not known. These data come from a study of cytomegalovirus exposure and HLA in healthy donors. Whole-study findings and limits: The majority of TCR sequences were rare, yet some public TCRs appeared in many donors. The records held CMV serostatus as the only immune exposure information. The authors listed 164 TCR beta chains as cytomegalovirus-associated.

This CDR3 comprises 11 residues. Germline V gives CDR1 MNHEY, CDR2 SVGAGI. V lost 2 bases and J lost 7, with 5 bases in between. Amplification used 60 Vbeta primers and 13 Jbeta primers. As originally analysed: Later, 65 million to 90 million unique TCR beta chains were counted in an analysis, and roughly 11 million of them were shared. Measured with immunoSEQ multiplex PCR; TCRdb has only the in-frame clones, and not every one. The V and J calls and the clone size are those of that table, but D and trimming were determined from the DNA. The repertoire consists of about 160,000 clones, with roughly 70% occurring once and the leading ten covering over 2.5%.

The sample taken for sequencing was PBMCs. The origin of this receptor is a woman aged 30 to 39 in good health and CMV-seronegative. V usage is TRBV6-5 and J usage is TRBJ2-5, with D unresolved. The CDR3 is CASSYAATQYF. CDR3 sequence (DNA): TGTGCCAGCAGTTACGCGGCGACCCAGTACTTC.